This T cell receptor beta chain was identified during a study of post-analysis software for immune sequencing data. General study findings and limits: For normalized Chao1 diversity, multiple sclerosis patients scored significantly lower than controls did. Patients used roughly five TRBV segments, including TRBV5-6, TRBV5-1 and TRBV20-1, more often than controls.

The CDR3 consists of 15 residues. V lost 0 bases and J 4 bases, leaving 13 bases between the germline ends. Germline loops: CDR1 MNHEY, CDR2 SMNVEV (reference sequence). About this clonotype: What it recognizes is unknown.

cDNA libraries of TCR beta carried unique molecular identifiers. Each CDR3 protein gets one entry after TCRdb re-called the PCR reads with MiXCR. Among hundreds of thousands of distinct CDR3 sequences listed, 55% to 60% were seen once. The V call is TRBV27, the J call TRBJ2-7; D is unresolved. The sequenced sample was blood. The sequence was obtained from a girl aged 2 to 9 with multiple sclerosis. CDR3 region: CASSLSVDGFYEQYV. DNA of the CDR3: TGTGCCAGCAGTTTATCGGTTGATGGCTTTTACGAGCAGTACGTC.